Below are 10 T cell receptor beta chains sequenced from a single sample in a study of T cell repertoires in cytomegalovirus infection. TCRdb re-derived calls from the reads in MiXCR, one entry per CDR3 protein. The sample has 400,000 to 550,000 distinct CDR3 sequences, 11% seen once; the top ten hold roughly a tenth. The sequencing sample was made of PBMCs. The receptor set was obtained from a human donor in good health (CMV status not recorded). Some clones in this sample may be carry-over from other donors' samples.

This clonotype was seen a handful of times. V gene TRBV28 combines with J gene TRBJ2-2, with 9 bases identical to TRBD1. Germline V lookup: CDR1 MDHEN, CDR2 SYDVKM. Trimming took 3 bases from V and 6 from J; bases not matched to a gene: 11. The CDR3 runs to 17 residues. The CDR3 region has the DNA TGTGCCAGCAGTTTGCTACCGGGACAGGGTTGGGCCGGGGAGCTGTTTTTT. Protein sequence: CASSLLPGQGWAGELFF.

A word on this clonotype: Sequence at one end of the junction differs from germline and may be a read error. The V gene is TRBV10-3, the J gene TRBJ1-2; tentatively, D is TRBD1 (6 bases). In germline, CDR1 is ENHRY, CDR2 SYGVKD. The CDR3 loop spans 13 amino acids. CDR3 region: CAISEDRTYGYIF. The CDR3 bases are TGTGCCATCAGTGAGGACAGGACCTATGGCTACATCTTC.

This clonotype occurred many times. The V call is TRBV5-6, the J call TRBJ2-1; D remains unclear. Trimming took 0 bases from V and 5 from J, leaving 6 bases between them. CDR3 size: 13 residues. The germline CDR1 and CDR2 sequences are SGHDT and YYEEEE. CDR3 coding DNA: TGTGCCAGCAGCTTGGTGCGGAACAATGAGCAGTTCTTC. Its translation is CASSLVRNNEQFF. Together with reference TRBV5-6 and TRBJ2-1, the CDR3 gives the full variable domain: DAGVTQSPTHLIKTRGQQVTLRCSPKSGHDTVSWYQQALGQGPQFIFQYYEEEERQRGNFPDRFSGHQFPNYSSELNVNALLLGDSALYLCASSLVRNNEQFFGPGTRLTVL.

This clonotype was recorded at least ten times. The chain joins TRBV2 to TRBJ2-2, with D maybe TRBD1 (6 bases). The CDR3 is 17 residues long. Germline CDR1 reads SNHLY; CDR2 reads FYNNEI. V was cut by 5 bases and J by 3 bases, with 19 bases left in between. The CDR3 sequence: CASSTLRGTGDTGELFF. In nucleotides, the CDR3 is TGTGCCAGCAGTACCCTTAGGGGGACCGGTGACACCGGGGAGCTGTTTTTT.

The table lists this clonotype with many counts. V gene TRBV14 combines with J gene TRBJ2-2, with D perhaps TRBD2 (5 bases). The CDR3 sequence is 13 residues long. Looked up from germline, CDR1 is SGHDN and CDR2 is FVKESK. The V end lost 4 bases, the J end lost 7 bases, and 10 bases lay between the germline ends. CDR3 loop: CASSRNGIGELFF. The CDR3 coding sequence is TGTGCCAGCAGCCGGAACGGGATCGGGGAGCTGTTTTTT. Complete variable domain (other parts from reference TRBV14 and TRBJ2-2): EAGVTQFPSHSVIEKGQTVTLRCDPISGHDNLYWYRRVMGKEIKFLLHFVKESKQDESGMPNNRFLAERTGGTYSTLKVQPAELEDSGVYFCASSRNGIGELFFGEGSRLTVL.

This clonotype was found many times. DNA of the CDR3: TGTGCCAGTGCAGGGGAAAGCACCGGGGAGCTGTTTTTT. Translation gives CASAGESTGELFF. This rearrangement joins TRBV28 to TRBJ2-2, with a tentative D call TRBD1 (6 bases). The CDR3 contains 13 residues. V dropped 9 bases and J dropped 4 bases, with 12 bases sitting between them. The germline V gene encodes CDR1 MDHEN and CDR2 SYDVKM.

V is TRBV27 and J is TRBJ1-4, with 9 bases identical to TRBD1. The CDR3 totals 15 residues. Per germline, CDR1 MNHEY and CDR2 SMNVEV (reference sequence). Trimming cost V 3 bases and J 3 bases; bases outside gene matches: 2. CDR3 region: CASSLGQGPNEKLFF. CDR3 in DNA: TGTGCCAGCAGTTTGGGACAGGGCCCTAATGAAAAACTGTTTTTT.

This clonotype was detected ten times or more. V gene TRBV7-9 combines with J gene TRBJ2-1, with 9 bases matching TRBD1. Trimming cost V 3 bases and J 0 bases; bases outside gene matches: 12. This CDR3 has 19 amino acids. The germline gives CDR1 SEHNR, CDR2 FQNEAQ (reference sequence). CDR3 amino acids: CASSFARGQGGFSYNEQFF. Written as DNA, the CDR3 is TGTGCCAGCAGCTTCGCCCGGGGACAGGGAGGCTTCTCCTACAATGAGCAGTTCTTC. Complete variable domain (other parts from reference TRBV7-9 and TRBJ2-1): DTGVSQNPRHKITKRGQNVTFRCDPISEHNRLYWYRQTLGQGPEFLTYFQNEAQLEKSRLLSDRFSAERPKGSFSTLEIQRTEQGDSAMYLCASSFARGQGGFSYNEQFFGPGTRLTVL.

The sample holds many counts of this clonotype. The chain uses TRBV12-3 or TRBV12-4 and TRBJ2-7; the D call may be TRBD1 or TRBD2 (5 bases each). Trimming pared 6 bases from V and 7 bases from J, leaving 16 bases between. CDR3 length equals 13 residues. Written as DNA, the CDR3 is TGTGCCAGCAGCGGGACCCCCCATCGGGAGCAGTACTTC. This sequence encodes CASSGTPHREQYF.

The genes are TRBV28 and TRBJ2-6; TRBD1 is a possible D gene (6 bases). The V end was cut by 6 bases, the J end by 0 bases, with 21 bases between. CDR3 length: 19 residues. Germline loops: CDR1 MDHEN, CDR2 SYDVKM. The CDR3 reads CASSDLQGQWVSGANVLTF. The CDR3 DNA is TGTGCCAGCAGCGACTTACAGGGTCAATGGGTCTCTGGGGCCAACGTCCTGACTTTC.